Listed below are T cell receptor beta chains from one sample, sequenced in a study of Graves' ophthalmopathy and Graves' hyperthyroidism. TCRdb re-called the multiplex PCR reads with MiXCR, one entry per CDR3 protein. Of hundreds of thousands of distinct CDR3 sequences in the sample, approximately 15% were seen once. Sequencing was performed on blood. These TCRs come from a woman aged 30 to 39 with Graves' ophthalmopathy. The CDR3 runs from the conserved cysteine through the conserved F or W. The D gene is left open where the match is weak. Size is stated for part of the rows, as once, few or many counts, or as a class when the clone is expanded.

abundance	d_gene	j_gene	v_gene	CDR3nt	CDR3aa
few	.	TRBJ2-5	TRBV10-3	TGTGCCATCAGCGAGGACAAGGCGGTCCAAGAGACCCAGTACTTC	CAISEDKAVQETQYF
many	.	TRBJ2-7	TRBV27	TGTGCCAGCAGCCCCCTGGCCTTCCATTCCTACGAGCAGTACTTC	CASSPLAFHSYEQYF
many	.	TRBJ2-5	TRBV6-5	TGTGCCAGCAGTTACCCTACTAGCCTGGAGACCCAGTACTTC	CASSYPTSLETQYF
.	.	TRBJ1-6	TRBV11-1	TGTGCCAGCAGCTTGAGGGGGGTTCCTTCACCCCTCCACTTT	CASSLRGVPSPLHF
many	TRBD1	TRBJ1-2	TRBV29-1	TGCAGCGTTGAAGAGGTAGACAGGGCTCATGGCTACACCTTC	CSVEEVDRAHGYTF
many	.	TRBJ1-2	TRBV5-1	TGCGCCAGCAGCCCGGAGGGCACCGGGGGCTATGGCTACACCTTC	CASSPEGTGGYGYTF
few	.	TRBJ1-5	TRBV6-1	TGTGCCAGCAGTAGGGAGGGCAGGAGAGGTCAGCCCCAGCATTTT	CASSREGRRGQPQHF
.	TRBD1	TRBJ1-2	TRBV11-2	TGCGCCAGCAGCCAACCCAGACAGGGGCCGAATGGCTACACCTTC	CASSQPRQGPNGYTF
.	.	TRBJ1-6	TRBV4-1	TGCGCCAGCAGCCAAGAGGGCCTCAGCTCCTATAATTCACCCCTCCACTTT	CASSQEGLSSYNSPLHF
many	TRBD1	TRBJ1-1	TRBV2	TGTGCCAGCAGCTACGGGACAGCCGTAGAGGGGGGAGAGGCTTTCTTT	CASSYGTAVEGGEAFF
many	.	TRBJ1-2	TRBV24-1	TGTGCCACCAGTGATGATTATGGCCCATCAAACAGCGTAACTAACTATGGCTACACCTTC	CATSDDYGPSNSVTNYGYTF
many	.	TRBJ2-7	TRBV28	TGTGCCAGCAGCAACCGAGCAGTCCTGGCGTACGAGCAGTACTTC	CASSNRAVLAYEQYF
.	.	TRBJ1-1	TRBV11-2	TGTGCCAGCAGCTTAGAGGTTGGCGGGACCACTGAAGCTTTCTTT	CASSLEVGGTTEAFF
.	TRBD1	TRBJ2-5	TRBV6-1	TGTGCCAGCAGTGAAGCGCCAGGGGGCACCGGTCAAGAGACCCAGTACTTC	CASSEAPGGTGQETQYF
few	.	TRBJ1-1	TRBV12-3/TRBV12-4	TGTGCCAGCAGTTTAACCCGAGCAGGGCAGTCAGCTTTCTTT	CASSLTRAGQSAFF
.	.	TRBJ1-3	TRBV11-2	TGTGCCAGCAGCTTAACAAGAAACACCATATATTTT	CASSLTRNTIYF
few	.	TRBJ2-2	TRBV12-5	TGTGCTAGTGGTTTGGTGGGGGCCACCGGGGAGCTGTTTTTT	CASGLVGATGELFF
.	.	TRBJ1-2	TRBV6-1	TGTGCCAGTAAGACCTTTTATGGCTACACCTTC	CASKTFYGYTF
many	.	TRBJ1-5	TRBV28	TGTGCCAGCAGTTTAGGTGGGGCCAGCAATCAGCCCCAGCATTTT	CASSLGGASNQPQHF
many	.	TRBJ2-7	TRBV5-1	TGCGCCAGCAGCTTACTAACACCTACCTACGAGCAGTACTTC	CASSLLTPTYEQYF
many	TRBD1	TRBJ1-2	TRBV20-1	TGCAGTGCTAACGCCCAAGCCGGGACAGGTACTATCACCTATGGCTACACCTTC	CSANAQAGTGTITYGYTF
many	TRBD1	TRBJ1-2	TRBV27	TGTGCCAGCAGTTCCCCGGACAGGGGGAGGTATGGCTACACCTTC	CASSSPDRGRYGYTF
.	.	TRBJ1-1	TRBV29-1	TGCAGCGTCCCATCGACTAAGAACACTGAAGCTTTCTTT	CSVPSTKNTEAFF
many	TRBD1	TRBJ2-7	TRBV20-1	TGCAGTGCGCCTACCGGGACAGGGGATTACGAGCAGTACTTC	CSAPTGTGDYEQYF
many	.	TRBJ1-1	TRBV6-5	TGTGCCAGCAGTTACCCCCATAACACTGAAGCTTTCTTT	CASSYPHNTEAFF
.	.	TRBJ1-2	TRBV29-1	TGCAGCGCTGTGATCACAGGGAGGCTTGGGGATGGCTACACCTTC	CSAVITGRLGDGYTF
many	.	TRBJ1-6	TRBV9	TGTGCCAGCAGCGCTACGTTCGGGCGGGATTCACCCCTCCACTTT	CASSATFGRDSPLHF
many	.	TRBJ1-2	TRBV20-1	TGCAGTGCTAGAGAGGCGGCAGGAGCTAACTATGGCTACACCTTC	CSAREAAGANYGYTF
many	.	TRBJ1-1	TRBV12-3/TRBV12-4	TGTGCCAGCACCCGAATATGGAACACTGAAGCTTTCTTT	CASTRIWNTEAFF
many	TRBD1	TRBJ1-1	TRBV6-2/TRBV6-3	TGTGCCAGCAGTTACAAACCGGGGACACCAGGGGGTGAAGCTTTCTTT	CASSYKPGTPGGEAFF
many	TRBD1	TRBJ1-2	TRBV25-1	TGTGCCAGCAGTGAACTTGGCCAGGGGGGAGGCTACACCTTC	CASSELGQGGGYTF
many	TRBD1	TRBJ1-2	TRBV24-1	TGTGCCACCAGTGATGGGGGACAGGGCTACTATGGCTACACCTTC	CATSDGGQGYYGYTF
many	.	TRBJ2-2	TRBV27	TGTGCCAGCAGGGTCGGCACCGGGGAGCTGTTTTTT	CASRVGTGELFF
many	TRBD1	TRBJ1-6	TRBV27	TGTGCCAGACCGCGGGACAGTGCGTCGCCCGTCAACAAGCCCCTCCACTTT	CARPRDSASPVNKPLHF
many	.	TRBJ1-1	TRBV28	TGTGCCAGCAGTCGGCCCTATCAGAGCACTGAAGCTTTCTTT	CASSRPYQSTEAFF
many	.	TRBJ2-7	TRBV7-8	TGTGCCAGCAGCCTAGGGTCGGCCTACGAGCAGTACTTC	CASSLGSAYEQYF
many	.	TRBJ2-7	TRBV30	TGTGCCTGGAGTGTCCTAACCTACGAGCAGTACTTC	CAWSVLTYEQYF
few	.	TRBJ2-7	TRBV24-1	TGTGCCACCAGTCCCGACGGATCCTACGAGCAGTACTTC	CATSPDGSYEQYF
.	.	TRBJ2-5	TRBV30	TGTGCCTGGAGTCTCGGGGTGGACGAACTAGGGACCCAGTACTTC	CAWSLGVDELGTQYF
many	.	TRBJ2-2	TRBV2	TGTGCCAGCAGAAAGGGGGGAAACACCGGGGAGCTGTTTTTT	CASRKGGNTGELFF
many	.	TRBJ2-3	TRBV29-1	TGCAGCGTTGAGCTAGCGCGCACAGATACGCAGTATTTT	CSVELARTDTQYF
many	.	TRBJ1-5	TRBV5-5	TGTGCCAGCAGCTTGGAACGGGCTGGAGGTCAGCCCCAGCATTTT	CASSLERAGGQPQHF
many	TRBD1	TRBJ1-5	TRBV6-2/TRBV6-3	TGTGCCAGCAGGGACAGGGGGCTCACTCAGCCCCAGCATTTT	CASRDRGLTQPQHF
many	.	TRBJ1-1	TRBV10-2	TGCGCCAGCAGTGTGGCAGGGGCACCGAACACTGAAGCTTTCTTT	CASSVAGAPNTEAFF
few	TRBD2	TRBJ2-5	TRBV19	TGTGCCAGTAGTATATCGAGCGGGGCAATCCAAGAGACCCAGTACTTC	CASSISSGAIQETQYF
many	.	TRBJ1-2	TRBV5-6	TGTGCCAGCAGCTTGGTTGGGGGCTATGGCTACACCTTC	CASSLVGGYGYTF
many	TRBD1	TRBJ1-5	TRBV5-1	TGCGCCAGCAGTCAAGGACAGGGAGCTCAGCCCCAGCATTTT	CASSQGQGAQPQHF
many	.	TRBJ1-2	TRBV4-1	TGCGCCAGCAGCCTTAACGGTCGCAGGCCTAACTATGGCTACACCTTC	CASSLNGRRPNYGYTF